These 21 T cell receptor beta chains share one sample of origin, sequenced in a study of shared T cell receptors in the human thymus. Measured with immunoSEQ multiplex PCR; TCRdb has only the in-frame clones, and not every one. The data hold roughly 710,000 clones, with around 85% observed a single time. These data were likewise used in another study, on human thymus T cells.

The sequenced material came from thymocytes. The receptors were gathered from a girl under three years old with a congenital heart defect.

This sequence joins TRBV4-1 and TRBJ1-6; TRBD1 matches 9 bases. V gave up 3 bases and J gave up 7 bases; unmatched junction bases: 7. Germline V gene sequence: CDR1 MGHRA, CDR2 YSYEKL. This CDR3 spans 16 amino acids. The CDR3 loop reads CASSQAEGQGNSPLHF. The CDR3 DNA sequence: TGCGCCAGCAGCCAGGCCGAGGGACAGGGAAATTCACCCCTCCACTTT.

The sample holds a few counts of this clone. The V gene is TRBV4-3, the J gene TRBJ1-2, with D maybe TRBD1 (6 bases). Trimming took 2 bases from V and 3 from J, leaving 16 bases between them. This CDR3 is built from 16 residues. CDR1 is LGHNA, CDR2 YSLEER, per germline. This CDR3 reads CASSQNWTDLDYGYTF. As DNA, the CDR3 is TGCGCCAGCAGCCAAAACTGGACAGATTTAGACTATGGCTACACCTTC.

The chain uses TRBV11-2 and TRBJ2-7; 10 positions agree with TRBD2. The germline V gene encodes CDR1 SGHAT and CDR2 FQNNGV. With V trimmed by 5 bases and J by 4 bases, 20 bases remained unmatched. The CDR3 consists of 19 residues. The CDR3 DNA reads as TGTGCCAGCAGCCCAAACAACCCCTACAAGCGGGGGGGCCCATACGAGCAGTACTTC. Protein product: CASSPNNPYKRGGPYEQYF.

As for this clone: Distinct nucleotide sequences in the sample also encode this CDR3. The CDR3 reads CASSRTGLNTEAFF. In nucleotides, the CDR3 is TGCGCCAGCAGCCGTACAGGGTTGAACACTGAAGCTTTCTTT. This rearrangement joins TRBV4-1 to TRBJ1-1, with D perhaps matching TRBD1 (6 bases). Germline assignment: CDR1 MGHRA and CDR2 YSYEKL. This CDR3 has 14 residues. The V end lost 4 bases, the J end lost 0 bases, and 9 bases lay between the germline ends.

J is TRBJ2-3 and V is TRBV15; TRBD2 agrees at 13 bases. The CDR3 covers 18 residues. The V gene's germline CDR1 is LNHNV and CDR2 YYDKDF (reference sequence). V dropped 3 bases and J dropped 2; count of bases not matched to a gene: 8. The chain's CDR3 is CATSSLGTSGDSTDTQYF. The CDR3 region has the DNA TGTGCCACCAGCAGCCTAGGGACTAGCGGGGACTCCACAGATACGCAGTATTTT. The full variable domain, with the rest looked up from reference TRBV15 and TRBJ2-3, is DAMVIQNPRYQVTQFGKPVTLSCSQTLNHNVMYWYQQKSSQAPKLLFHYYDKDFNNEADTPDNFQSRRPNTSFCFLDIRSPGLGDTAMYLCATSSLGTSGDSTDTQYFGPGTRLTVL.

The genes are TRBV13 and TRBJ1-5; D is perhaps TRBD1 (5 bases). The V and J ends lost 2 bases and 6 bases respectively, with 20 bases between them. The germline gives CDR1 PRHDT, CDR2 FYEKMQ (reference sequence). This CDR3 contains 17 residues. The CDR3 bases are TGTGCCAGCAGCTTATCGGGACGACGGGGGGGTGGTCAGCCCCAGCATTTT. Amino acid sequence: CASSLSGRRGGGQPQHF.

The rearrangement joins TRBV6-6 to TRBJ1-4, with TRBD1 as a possible D gene (6 bases). CDR3 length equals 15 residues. Germline CDR1 MNHNY, CDR2 SVGAGI (reference sequence). The germline V and J ends were trimmed by 5 bases and 2 bases, with 12 bases remaining between them. In nucleotides, the CDR3 is TGTGCCAGCAGTCTACAGGGTTTGACTAATGAAAAACTGTTTTTT. Translating gives CASSLQGLTNEKLFF.

The rearrangement joins TRBV21-1 to TRBJ1-3; the table's TRBD1 call for D was not verified on the DNA. TRBV21-1 is designated a pseudogene. This CDR3 has 14 residues. For the CDR3, the DNA is TGTGCCAGCAGCAGGGGCCCCTCTGGAAACACCATATATTTT. This translates into CASSRGPSGNTIYF.

This clone was detected once. The chain recombines TRBV5-1 with TRBJ1-1, with 7 positions matching TRBD1. Trimming cost V 4 bases and J 0 bases; bases outside gene matches: 9. Germline V gene data show CDR1 as SGHRS and CDR2 as YFSETQ. The CDR3 sequence is 16 residues long. For the CDR3, the DNA is TGCGCCAGCAGCCACATACCGGACAGGATGAACACTGAAGCTTTCTTT. Its translation: CASSHIPDRMNTEAFF.

This clone was detected once. The V gene is TRBV7-2, the J gene TRBJ1-2; tentative D call: TRBD1 (6 bases). The V gene lost 7 bases and the J gene lost 4 bases, with 19 bases spanning the gap. The CDR3 has 15 amino acids. From germline, CDR1 is SGHTA and CDR2 FQGNSA. The chain's CDR3 is CASTDLRQGCYGYTF. DNA of the CDR3: TGTGCCAGCACCGACCTCCGGCAGGGGTGCTATGGCTACACCTTC. Full variable domain (rest looked up from reference TRBV7-2 and TRBJ1-2): GAGVSQSPSNKVTEKGKDVELRCDPISGHTALYWYRQSLGQGLEFLIYFQGNSAPDKSGLPSDRFSAERTGGSVSTLTIQRTQQEDSAVYLCASTDLRQGCYGYTFGSGTRLTVV.

The V and J genes are TRBV6-5 and TRBJ1-6, with a possible D match to TRBD1 (6 bases). The V and J ends lost 4 bases and 5 bases respectively, with 12 bases between them. CDR3 length: 15 amino acids. CDR1 and CDR2 from the germline V gene are MNHEY and SVGAGI. CDR3 nucleotide sequence: TGTGCCAGCAGTTTAGCGGGGGCAAATAATTCACCCCTCCACTTT. Residues: CASSLAGANNSPLHF.

The rearrangement uses TRBV15 and TRBJ2-1, with 14 bases identical to TRBD2. The CDR3 covers 20 residues. The junction had 10 bases not matched to a gene; V was cut back by 3 bases and J by 0 bases. In germline, CDR1 is LNHNV, CDR2 YYDKDF (reference sequence). CDR3 sequence: CATSSVPGTSGGRSYNEQFF. In nucleotides, the CDR3 is TGTGCCACCAGCAGCGTTCCCGGGACTAGCGGGGGCCGCTCCTACAATGAGCAGTTCTTC.

V and J are TRBV5-6 and TRBJ2-3, with 8 bases aligning to TRBD2. CDR3 length: 18 residues. The V gene's germline CDR1 is SGHDT and CDR2 YYEEEE. V dropped 5 bases and J dropped 2; count of bases not matched to a gene: 16. The CDR3 reads CASRATPGLGVHTDTQYF. As DNA, the CDR3 is TGTGCCAGCAGAGCAACACCGGGACTAGGGGTCCACACAGATACGCAGTATTTT.

The rearrangement links TRBV7-2 to TRBJ1-5; D remains ambiguous. Germline CDR1 and CDR2: SGHTA and FQGNSA. Trimming took 5 bases from V and 3 from J, leaving 8 bases between them. This CDR3 region has 13 residues. In DNA form, the CDR3 reads TGTGCCAGCAGCGCACGAGTCAATCAGCCCCAGCATTTT. Its protein is CASSARVNQPQHF.

This clone was recorded only once. The chain joins TRBV25-1 to TRBJ2-7; weak D call: TRBD1 (6 bases). V gave up 7 bases and J gave up 2 bases, with 18 bases separating them. Germline CDR1 MGHDK, CDR2 SYGVNS. The CDR3 extends over 15 amino acids. In nucleotides, the CDR3 is TGTGCCAGCATCCCTCGGGTGTGGGGGCCCTACGAGCAGTACTTC. This gives the protein CASIPRVWGPYEQYF.

Only a few counts were recorded for this clone. V is TRBV27 and J is TRBJ1-3; the D gene is possibly TRBD1 (5 bases). V lost 5 bases and J lost 1, with 15 bases in between. The germline CDR1 and CDR2 sequences are MNHEY and SMNVEV (reference sequence). This CDR3 comprises 16 residues. DNA for the CDR3: TGTGCCAGCAGTCCCCAGGGACTCGTATCTGGAAACACCATATATTTT. It specifies CASSPQGLVSGNTIYF.

This chain connects TRBV29-1 to TRBJ1-2; no definite D call. Trimming stripped 6 bases from V and 6 bases from J, with 17 bases between. There are 13 residues in the CDR3. The V gene's germline CDR1 is SQVTM and CDR2 ANQGSEA. The CDR3 DNA is TGCAGCGTGATGGCCGGGGAGCTCGATGGCTACACCTTC. Translation gives CSVMAGELDGYTF.

J is TRBJ1-4 and V is TRBV14, with D perhaps matching TRBD1 (5 bases). V was clipped by 0 bases and J by 8 bases, with 19 bases between them. This CDR3 has 17 residues. Germline CDR1 reads SGHDN; CDR2 reads FVKESK. CDR3 bases: TGTGCCAGCAGCCAAGAAGGCGGCCAAGGGGCCAAGGAAAAACTGTTTTTT. This codes for CASSQEGGQGAKEKLFF.

CDR3 in amino acids: CASRPNRGNTEAFF. Here the CDR3 DNA reads TGCGCCAGCAGGCCAAACAGGGGAAACACTGAAGCTTTCTTT. This chain joins TRBV10-2 and TRBJ1-1, with TRBD1 matching over 7 bases. The length of the CDR3 is 14 residues. V gave up 6 bases and J gave up 2 bases; unmatched junction bases: 6. CDR1 is WSHSY, CDR2 SAAADI, per germline.

The CDR3 region is CATSPGQGDGYTF. Written as DNA, the CDR3 is TGTGCTACGTCCCCCGGACAGGGGGATGGCTACACCTTC. The J gene is TRBJ1-2, the V gene TRBV12-5, with 10 bases identical to TRBD1. The CDR3 is made up of 13 amino acids. Germline CDR1 is LGHNT and CDR2 is FRNRAP. V lost 10 bases to trimming and J lost 6 bases; unmatched junction nucleotides: 8.

The rearrangement joins TRBV11-2 to TRBJ2-5, with D possibly TRBD1 on 5 matching bases. Trimming took off 4 bases at V and 4 bases at J, with 16 bases between the two ends. The CDR3 is 15 residues long. Germline loops: CDR1 SGHAT, CDR2 FQNNGV. Written as DNA, the CDR3 is TGTGCCAGCAGCTGCATAGAAGGGGAACGAGAGACCCAGTACTTC. Translated, it gives CASSCIEGERETQYF.